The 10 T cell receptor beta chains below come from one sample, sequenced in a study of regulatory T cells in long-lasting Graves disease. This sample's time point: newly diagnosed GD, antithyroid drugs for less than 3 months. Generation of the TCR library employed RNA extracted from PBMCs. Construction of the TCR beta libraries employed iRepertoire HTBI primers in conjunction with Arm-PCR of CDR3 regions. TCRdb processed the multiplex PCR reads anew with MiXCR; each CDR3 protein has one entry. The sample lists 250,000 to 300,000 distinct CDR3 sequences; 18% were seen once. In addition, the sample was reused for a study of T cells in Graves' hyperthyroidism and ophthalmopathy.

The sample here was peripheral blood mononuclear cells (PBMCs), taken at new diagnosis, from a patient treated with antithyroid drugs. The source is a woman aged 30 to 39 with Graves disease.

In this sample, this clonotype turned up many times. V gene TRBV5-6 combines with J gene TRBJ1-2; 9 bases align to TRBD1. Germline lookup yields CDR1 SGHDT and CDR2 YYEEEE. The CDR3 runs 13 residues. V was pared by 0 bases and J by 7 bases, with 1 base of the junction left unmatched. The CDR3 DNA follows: TGTGCCAGCAGCTTGGGGACAGGGGTTGGCTACACCTTC. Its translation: CASSLGTGVGYTF.

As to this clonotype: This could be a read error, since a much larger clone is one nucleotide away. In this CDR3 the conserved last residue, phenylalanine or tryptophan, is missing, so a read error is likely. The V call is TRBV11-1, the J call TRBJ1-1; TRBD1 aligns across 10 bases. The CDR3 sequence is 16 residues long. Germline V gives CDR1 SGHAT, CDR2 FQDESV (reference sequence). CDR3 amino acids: CASSVGPGQGTTEAFS. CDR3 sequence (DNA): TGCGCCAGCAGCGTGGGACCGGGACAGGGGACCACTGAAGCTTTCTCT.

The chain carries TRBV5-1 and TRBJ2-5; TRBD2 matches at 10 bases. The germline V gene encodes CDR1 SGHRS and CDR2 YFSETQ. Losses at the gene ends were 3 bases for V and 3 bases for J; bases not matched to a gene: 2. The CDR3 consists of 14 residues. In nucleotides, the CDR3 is TGCGCCAGCAGCTATGGACTAGCGGAAGAGACCCAGTACTTC. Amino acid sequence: CASSYGLAEETQYF.

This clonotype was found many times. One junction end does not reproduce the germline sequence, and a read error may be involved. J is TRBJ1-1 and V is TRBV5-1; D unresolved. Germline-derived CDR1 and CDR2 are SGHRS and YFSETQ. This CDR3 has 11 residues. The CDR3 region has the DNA TGTGCCAGCAGCCAGAACACTGAAGCTTTCTTT. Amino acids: CASSQNTEAFF.

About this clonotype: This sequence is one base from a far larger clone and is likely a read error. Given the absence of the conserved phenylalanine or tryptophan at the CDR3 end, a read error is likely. The CDR3 nucleotides are TGCAGTGCTAGGGGACTAGCGGGGGGGCAAGGACAAGAGACCCAGTACATC. It is translated as CSARGLAGGQGQETQYI. The chain has TRBV20-1 and TRBJ2-1, with TRBD2 matching over 16 bases. The DNA matches TRBJ2-5 better at its end, which makes the J call doubtful. The CDR3 consists of 17 residues. Germline values: CDR1 DFQATT, CDR2 SNEGSKA (reference sequence).

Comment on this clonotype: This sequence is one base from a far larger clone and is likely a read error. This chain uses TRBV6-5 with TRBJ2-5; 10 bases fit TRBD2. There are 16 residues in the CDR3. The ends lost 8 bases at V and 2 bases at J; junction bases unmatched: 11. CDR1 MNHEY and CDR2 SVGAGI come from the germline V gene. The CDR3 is CASGFTLAGEQETQYF. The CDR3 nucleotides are TGTGCCAGCGGTTTCACGCTAGCGGGGGAACAAGAGACCCAGTACTTC.

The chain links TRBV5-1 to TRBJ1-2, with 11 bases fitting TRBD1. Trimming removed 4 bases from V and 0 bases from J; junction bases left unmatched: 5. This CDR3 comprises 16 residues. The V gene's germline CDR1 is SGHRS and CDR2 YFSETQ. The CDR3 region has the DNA TGCGCCAGCAGCCCCGGGACAGGGGGTTCTAACTATGGCTACACCTTC. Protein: CASSPGTGGSNYGYTF.

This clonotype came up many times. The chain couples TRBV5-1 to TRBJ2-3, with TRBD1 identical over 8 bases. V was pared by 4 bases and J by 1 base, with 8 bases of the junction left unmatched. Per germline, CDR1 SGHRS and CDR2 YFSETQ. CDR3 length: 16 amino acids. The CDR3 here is CASSTDRGGGTDTQYF. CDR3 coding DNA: TGCGCCAGCAGCACCGACAGGGGAGGCGGCACAGATACGCAGTATTTT.

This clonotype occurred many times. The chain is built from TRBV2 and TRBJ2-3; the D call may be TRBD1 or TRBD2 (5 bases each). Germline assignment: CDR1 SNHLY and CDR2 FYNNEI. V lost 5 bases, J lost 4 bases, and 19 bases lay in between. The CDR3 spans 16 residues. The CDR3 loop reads CASSFGTAAPADTQYF. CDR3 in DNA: TGTGCCAGCAGTTTTGGGACCGCCGCACCGGCAGATACGCAGTATTTT. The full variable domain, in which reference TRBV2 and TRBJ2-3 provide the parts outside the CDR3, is EPEVTQTPSHQVTQMGQEVILRCVPISNHLYFYWYRQILGQKVEFLVSFYNNEISEKSEIFDDQFSVERPDGSNFTLKIRSTKLEDSAMYFCASSFGTAAPADTQYFGPGTRLTVL.

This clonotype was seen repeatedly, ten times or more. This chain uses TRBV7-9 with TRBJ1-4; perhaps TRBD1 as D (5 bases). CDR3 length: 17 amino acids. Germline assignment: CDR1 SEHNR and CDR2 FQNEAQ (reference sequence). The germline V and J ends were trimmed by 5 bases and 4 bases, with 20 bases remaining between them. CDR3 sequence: CASSHPGTLGRNEKLFF. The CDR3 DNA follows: TGTGCCAGCAGCCATCCCGGGACTCTAGGACGTAATGAAAAACTGTTTTTT.